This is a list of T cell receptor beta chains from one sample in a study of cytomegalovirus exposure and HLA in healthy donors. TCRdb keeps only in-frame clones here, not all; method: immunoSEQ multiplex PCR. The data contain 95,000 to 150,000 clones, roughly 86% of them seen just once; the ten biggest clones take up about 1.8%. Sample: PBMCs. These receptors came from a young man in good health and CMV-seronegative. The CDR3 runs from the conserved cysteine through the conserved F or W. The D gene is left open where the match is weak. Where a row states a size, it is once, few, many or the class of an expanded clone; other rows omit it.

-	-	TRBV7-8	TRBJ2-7	CASSFPTGEQYF	TGTGCCAGCAGCTTCCCCACGGGGGAGCAGTACTTC
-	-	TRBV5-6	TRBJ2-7	CASSFRDITYEQYF	TGTGCCAGCAGCTTCCGGGACATCACCTACGAGCAGTACTTC
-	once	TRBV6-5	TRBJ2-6	CASSYSWSSGANVLTF	TGTGCCAGCAGTTACTCGTGGAGCTCTGGGGCCAACGTCCTGACTTTC
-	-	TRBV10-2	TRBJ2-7	CASSDRGDYEQYF	TGCGCCAGCAGTGACAGAGGAGACTACGAGCAGTACTTC
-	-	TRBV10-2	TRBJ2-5	CASSEGSPLGTQYF	TGCGCCAGCAGTGAAGGTAGCCCTTTGGGGACCCAGTACTTC
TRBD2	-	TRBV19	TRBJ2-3	CASSRLAVSSTDTQYF	TGTGCCAGTAGTCGACTAGCGGTGTCTAGCACAGATACGCAGTATTTT
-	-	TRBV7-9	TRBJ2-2	CASSSVITGELFF	TGTGCCAGCAGCTCCGTTATCACCGGGGAGCTGTTTTTT
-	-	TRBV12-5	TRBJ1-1	CASGLDRVNTEAFF	TGTGCTAGTGGTTTGGACAGGGTGAACACTGAAGCTTTCTTT
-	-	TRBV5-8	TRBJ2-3	CASSARWGVSTDTQYF	TGTGCCAGCAGCGCACGCTGGGGGGTTTCCACAGATACGCAGTATTTT
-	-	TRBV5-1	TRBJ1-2	CASSLFQGPLYGYTF	TGCGCCAGCAGCTTGTTCCAGGGTCCCCTTTATGGCTACACCTTC
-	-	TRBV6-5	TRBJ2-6	CASSWVRFGANVLTF	TGTGCCAGCAGTTGGGTCAGGTTTGGGGCCAACGTCCTGACTTTC
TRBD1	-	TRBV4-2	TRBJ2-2	CASSQFMPGQRYTGELFF	TGTGCCAGCAGCCAATTTATGCCGGGACAGCGATACACCGGGGAGCTGTTTTTT
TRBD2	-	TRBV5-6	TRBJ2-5	CASSRAGPRETQYF	TGTGCCAGCAGCCGAGCGGGGCCGAGGGAGACCCAGTACTTC
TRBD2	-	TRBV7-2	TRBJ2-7	CASSSRTSGGYEQYF	TGTGCCAGCAGCTCACGGACTAGCGGGGGTTACGAGCAGTACTTC
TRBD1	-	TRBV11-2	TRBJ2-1	CASSRQGVEQFF	TGTGCCAGCAGCCGTCAGGGGGTTGAGCAGTTCTTC
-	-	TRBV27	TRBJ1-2	CASSPGLGYGYTF	TGTGCCAGCAGTCCAGGGTTGGGCTATGGCTACACCTTC
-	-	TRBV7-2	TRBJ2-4	CASSLNRALSIQYF	TGTGCCAGCAGCTTAAACAGGGCACTATCCATTCAGTACTTC
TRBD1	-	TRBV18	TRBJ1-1	CASSPLDRGVRAFF	TGTGCCAGCTCACCTTTGGACAGGGGGGTCCGCGCTTTCTTT
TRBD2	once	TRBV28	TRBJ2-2	CASSLYSGLSPGELFF	TGTGCCAGCAGTTTATACTCGGGACTATCCCCTGGGGAGCTGTTTTTT
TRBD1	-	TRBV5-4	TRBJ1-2	CASSRWGQGAVYTF	TGTGCCAGCAGCAGGTGGGGACAGGGGGCCGTCTACACCTTC
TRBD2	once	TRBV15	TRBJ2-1	CATSRTRSGGAIEHYEQFF	TGTGCCACCAGCAGAACGAGAAGCGGGGGGGCCATAGAGCACTATGAGCAGTTCTTC
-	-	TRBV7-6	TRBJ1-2	CASSLPGDYGYTF	TGTGCCAGCAGCTTACCCGGGGACTATGGCTACACCTTC
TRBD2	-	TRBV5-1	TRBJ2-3	CASSERGGPDTQYF	TGCGCCAGCAGCGAGCGGGGGGGCCCAGATACGCAGTATTTT
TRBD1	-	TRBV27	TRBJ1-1	CASSPGQGEFEAFF	TGTGCCAGCAGTCCGGGACAGGGGGAGTTCGAAGCTTTCTTT
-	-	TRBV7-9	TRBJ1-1	CASSLLVNTEAFF	TGTGCCAGCAGCTTATTAGTGAACACTGAAGCTTTCTTT
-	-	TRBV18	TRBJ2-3	CASSPGHGGTDTQYF	TGTGCCAGCTCACCAGGTCACGGGGGCACAGATACGCAGTATTTT
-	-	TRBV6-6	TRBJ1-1	CASSCSTPEAFF	TGTGCCAGCAGTTGCTCGACACCTGAAGCTTTCTTT
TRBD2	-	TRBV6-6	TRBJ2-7	CASRSPPSGGFYEQYF	TGTGCCAGCAGATCTCCTCCTAGCGGGGGTTTTTACGAGCAGTACTTC
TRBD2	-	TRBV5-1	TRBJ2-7	CASSLGLADSYEQYF	TGCGCCAGCAGCTTGGGACTAGCGGACTCCTACGAGCAGTACTTC
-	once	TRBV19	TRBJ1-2	CASRNQAYGYTF	TGTGCCAGTAGGAACCAGGCCTATGGCTACACCTTC
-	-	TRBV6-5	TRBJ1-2	CASSYSVSNYGYTF	TGTGCCAGCAGTTACTCGGTCAGTAACTATGGCTACACCTTC
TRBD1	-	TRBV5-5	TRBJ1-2	CASSPIGGQGAHGYTF	TGTGCCAGCAGCCCCATCGGGGGACAGGGGGCGCATGGCTACACCTTC
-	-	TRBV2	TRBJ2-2	CASSVTAVSTGELFF	TGTGCCAGCAGTGTAACGGCGGTTTCCACCGGGGAGCTGTTTTTT
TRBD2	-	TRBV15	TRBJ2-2	CATSPGGLARPGELFF	TGTGCCACCAGCCCAGGTGGACTAGCGAGGCCCGGGGAGCTGTTTTTT
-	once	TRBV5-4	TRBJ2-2	CASSNPKNGQGELFF	TGTGCCAGCAGCAACCCCAAAAATGGACAGGGGGAGCTGTTTTTT
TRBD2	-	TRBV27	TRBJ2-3	CASSRSAGGADTQYF	TGTGCCAGCAGCCGCTCAGCGGGGGGGGCAGATACGCAGTATTTT
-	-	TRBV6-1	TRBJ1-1	CASSAGVNTEAFF	TGTGCCAGCAGTGCAGGGGTGAACACTGAAGCTTTCTTT
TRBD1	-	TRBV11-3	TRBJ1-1	CASSADRGNTEAFF	TGTGCCAGCAGCGCCGACAGGGGGAACACTGAAGCTTTCTTT
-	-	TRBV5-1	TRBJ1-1	CASSLTAYSEAFF	TGCGCCAGCAGCTTGACAGCCTACAGTGAAGCTTTCTTT
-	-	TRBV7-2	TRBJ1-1	CASSPRQSMNTEAFF	TGTGCCAGCAGCCCGAGACAGAGCATGAACACTGAAGCTTTCTTT
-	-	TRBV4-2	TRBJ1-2	CASSRVTADYGYTF	TGTGCCAGCAGCCGAGTAACAGCAGACTATGGCTACACCTTC
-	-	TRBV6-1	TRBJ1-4	CASSTRTVNEKLFF	TGTGCCAGCAGTACCCGGACAGTTAATGAAAAACTGTTTTTT
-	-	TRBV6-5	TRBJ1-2	CASSPYRQPMGYTF	TGTGCCAGCAGTCCGTATCGACAGCCGATGGGCTACACCTTC
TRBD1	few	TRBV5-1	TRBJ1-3	CASSLGQGFVNTIYF	TGCGCCAGCAGCTTGGGACAGGGTTTTGTTAACACCATATATTTT
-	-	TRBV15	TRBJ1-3	CATSLRRGSGNTIYF	TGTGCCACCAGTCTGAGGAGGGGATCTGGAAACACCATATATTTT
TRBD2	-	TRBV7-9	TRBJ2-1	CASSHSGGRSYNEQFF	TGTGCCAGCAGCCATAGCGGGGGCCGATCCTACAATGAGCAGTTCTTC
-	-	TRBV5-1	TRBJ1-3	CASSFMSGNTIYF	TGCGCCAGCAGCTTTATGTCGGGAAACACCATATATTTT
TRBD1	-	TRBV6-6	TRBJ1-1	CASSAPEQGALTEAFF	TGTGCCAGCAGTGCGCCCGAACAGGGGGCGCTAACTGAAGCTTTCTTT
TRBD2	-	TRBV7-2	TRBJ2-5	CASSLSGGATETQYF	TGTGCCAGCAGCCTTAGCGGGGGGGCTACCGAGACCCAGTACTTC
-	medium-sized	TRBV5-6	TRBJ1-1	CASSLRGTEAFF	TGTGCCAGCAGCTTGAGGGGTACTGAAGCTTTCTTT
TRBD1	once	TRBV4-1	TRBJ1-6	CASSQLTGGDSPLHF	TGCGCCAGCAGCCAGTTGACAGGGGGGGATTCACCCCTCCACTTT
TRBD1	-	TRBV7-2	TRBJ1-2	CASREWTGEGYTF	TGTGCCAGCAGGGAATGGACAGGGGAAGGCTACACCTTC
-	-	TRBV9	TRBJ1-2	CASSPTASQRYGYTF	TGTGCCAGCAGCCCGACCGCCTCGCAGAGGTATGGCTACACCTTC
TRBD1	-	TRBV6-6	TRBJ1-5	CASSVDRGNQPQHF	TGTGCCAGCAGTGTCGACAGGGGCAATCAGCCCCAGCATTTT
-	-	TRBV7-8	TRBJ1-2	CASSLAPVNYGYTF	TGTGCCAGCAGCTTAGCGCCAGTGAATTATGGCTACACCTTC